The sequence of this TCR beta chain was determined in a study of blood T cell repertoires in COVID-19. Trimming removed 4 bases from V and 1 base from J, with 11 bases in between. Germline CDR1 is LGHDT and CDR2 is YNNKEL (reference sequence). CDR3 length: 15 amino acids. Sequencing was performed with immunoSEQ multiplex PCR; in TCRdb, only in-frame clones are kept and a portion is missing. The sample lists roughly 200,000 clones; 87% were seen once. The sequenced material came from peripheral blood. The V gene is TRBV3-1 (or the pseudogene TRBV3-2), the J gene TRBJ2-1, with D possibly being TRBD2 (5 bases). The source is a man aged 55 to 69 with active or convalescent COVID-19. In DNA, the CDR3 is TGTGCCAGCAGCCCGGGGTGGGGTTCCTACAATGAGCAGTTCTTC. This codes for CASSPGWGSYNEQFF.